Below are 18 T cell receptor beta chains sequenced from a single sample in a study of T cell responses to AZD1222 COVID-19 vaccine. Data came from immunoSEQ multiplex PCR; TCRdb stores just in-frame clones and leaves some out. This sample has roughly 120,000 clones, with around 89% found just once. This specimen was peripheral blood, taken on day 0 of AZD1222 vaccination. Receptors originate from an adult in good health.

This clone was detected only a few times. V usage is TRBV27 and J usage is TRBJ1-4, with unresolved D. The CDR3 runs 14 residues. In germline, CDR1 is MNHEY, CDR2 SMNVEV (reference sequence). Between the trimmed V and J ends, which lost 2 bases and 2 bases, there was a span of 6 bases. CDR3 sequence: CASSLKATNEKLFF. CDR3 in DNA: TGTGCCAGCAGTTTAAAAGCCACTAATGAAAAACTGTTTTTT.

The chain recombines TRBV6-5 with TRBJ2-7, with 8 bases fitting TRBD1. Looked up from germline, CDR1 is MNHEY and CDR2 is SVGAGI. With V trimmed by 7 bases and J by 6 bases, 14 bases remained unmatched. CDR3 size: 15 residues. The CDR3 spells CASTTAGQGAAEQYF. The CDR3 region has the DNA TGTGCCAGCACTACGGCTGGACAGGGTGCGGCCGAGCAGTACTTC.

J is TRBJ1-4 and V is TRBV7-2; no reliable D call. V was cut by 2 bases and J by 8 bases, with 6 bases left in between. CDR1 SGHTA and CDR2 FQGNSA come from the germline V gene. CDR3 length: 12 amino acids. The CDR3 nucleotides read TGTGCCAGCAGCTTACGACGGGAAAAACTGTTTTTT. Translated: CASSLRREKLFF.

This chain connects TRBV27 to TRBJ2-7, with D maybe TRBD2 (6 bases). The germline CDR1 and CDR2 sequences are MNHEY and SMNVEV (reference sequence). Trimming removed 3 bases at V and 0 bases at J, with 9 bases between. This CDR3 is 14 amino acids long. CDR3 region: CASSLGGNSYEQYF. The CDR3, as DNA: TGTGCCAGCAGTTTGGGGGGAAACTCCTACGAGCAGTACTTC.

This clone was counted a single time. This chain links TRBV2 with TRBJ2-2; 8 nucleotides line up with TRBD1. The length of the CDR3 is 13 residues. Looked up from germline, CDR1 is SNHLY and CDR2 is FYNNEI. V shed 6 bases, J shed 7 bases, and the junction held 4 bases outside the gene matches. Here the CDR3 DNA reads TGTGCCAGCAGGGACAGGGCTGTCGGGGAGCTGTTTTTT. Translation gives CASRDRAVGELFF.

The chain links TRBV28 to TRBJ2-4; 9 bases agree with TRBD1. The germline V gene encodes CDR1 MDHEN and CDR2 SYDVKM. V trimming: 8 bases; J trimming: 0 bases; junction bases outside the gene matches: 11. The CDR3 loop spans 17 amino acids. This CDR3 reads CASAGGTGNPAKNIQYF. In DNA form, the CDR3 reads TGTGCCAGCGCTGGGGGGACAGGGAATCCAGCCAAAAACATTCAGTACTTC.

The chain has TRBV18 and TRBJ2-1; D may match TRBD1 or TRBD2 (5 bases each). V was clipped by 0 bases and J by 5 bases, with 5 bases between them. The CDR3 sequence is 13 residues long. Germline-derived CDR1 and CDR2 are KGHSH and LQKENI. Here the CDR3 DNA reads TGTGCCAGCTCACCACCGGGGGACAATGAGCAGTTCTTC. This encodes CASSPPGDNEQFF.

This sequence joins TRBV19 and TRBJ1-6; D possibly corresponds to TRBD1 (5 bases). CDR1 is LNHDA and CDR2 is SQIVND in the germline V gene (reference sequence). This CDR3 comprises 15 residues. The V and J ends lost 5 bases and 7 bases respectively, with 15 bases between them. For the CDR3, the DNA is TGTGCCAGTAGTTCTCAGGGCTTTGCGAATTCACCCCTCCACTTT. Encoded protein: CASSSQGFANSPLHF.

V gene TRBV5-1 combines with J gene TRBJ2-7; perhaps TRBD1 as D (5 bases). The CDR3 loop spans 14 amino acids. Germline V gene data show CDR1 as SGHRS and CDR2 as YFSETQ. V lost 5 bases and J lost 6, with 18 bases in between. CDR3 protein: CASSSGPGLLEQYF. CDR3 DNA: TGCGCCAGCAGTTCCGGGCCAGGGCTACTCGAGCAGTACTTC.

This clone came up once. This chain uses TRBV30 with TRBJ1-6; tentative D call: TRBD1 (6 bases). CDR3 length equals 15 residues. Germline CDR1 reads GTSNPN; CDR2 reads SVGIG (reference sequence). Trimming stripped 4 bases from V and 9 bases from J, with 19 bases between. As DNA, the CDR3 is TGTGCCTGGACGGGGAGTCAGGGGAGAAGTTCACCCCTCCACTTT. This gives the protein CAWTGSQGRSSPLHF.

V and J are TRBV7-2 and TRBJ1-2; D remains unclear. This CDR3 is 13 amino acids long. Germline assignment: CDR1 SGHTA and CDR2 FQGNSA. Trimming removed 1 base from V and 8 bases from J, with 11 bases in between. The CDR3 here is CASSLGEGGGYTF. The CDR3 coding sequence is TGTGCCAGCAGCTTAGGCGAGGGAGGCGGCTACACCTTC.

The V call is TRBV20-1, the J call TRBJ2-5; D unresolved. CDR1 is DFQATT, CDR2 SNEGSKA, per germline (reference sequence). The CDR3 sequence is 11 residues long. Trimming shortened V by 3 bases and J by 5 bases, and 7 bases separated the two germline ends. CDR3 sequence (DNA): TGCAGTGCTAGTGCCCCTGAGACCCAGTACTTC. Its translation is CSASAPETQYF.

The chain joins TRBV19 to TRBJ2-1; D is possibly TRBD1 (5 bases). Germline V gene data show CDR1 as LNHDA and CDR2 as SQIVND (reference sequence). CDR3 length: 14 amino acids. The V end lost 3 bases, the J end lost 2 bases, and 8 bases lay between the germline ends. CDR3 in DNA: TGTGCCAGTAGTATGCCAGGGACCTACAATGAGCAGTTCTTC. Translated, it gives CASSMPGTYNEQFF.

The chain links TRBV4-2 to TRBJ2-3, with D perhaps TRBD1 or TRBD2 (5 bases each). With 2 bases removed from V and 2 bases from J, the gap between germline ends came to 14 bases. This CDR3 contains 16 residues. The V gene's germline CDR1 is LGHNA and CDR2 YNFKEQ. The DNA of the CDR3 is TGTGCCAGCAGCCAACAAGTTGGGGGTAACACAGATACGCAGTATTTT. As protein: CASSQQVGGNTDTQYF.

This clone was counted only a few times. The chain carries TRBV11-1 and TRBJ1-2; tentative D call: TRBD1 (6 bases). Germline V lookup: CDR1 SGHAT, CDR2 FQDESV (reference sequence). Trimming stripped 4 bases from V and 7 bases from J, with 7 bases between. The CDR3 has 11 amino acids. The CDR3 sequence is CASSSRGGYTF. CDR3 nucleotide sequence: TGTGCCAGCAGCTCCAGGGGTGGCTACACCTTC.

The chain carries TRBV6-4 and TRBJ1-3; tentatively, D is TRBD1 (6 bases). The CDR3 spans 15 residues. V lost 10 bases to trimming and J lost 1 base, with 17 bases between them. Germline values: CDR1 MRHNA, CDR2 SNTAGT. Here the CDR3 reads CATEDSPLSGNTIYF. As DNA, the CDR3 is TGTGCCACCGAGGACAGCCCACTGTCTGGAAACACCATATATTTT.

The J gene is TRBJ2-1, the V gene TRBV4-2; 7 nucleotides line up with TRBD2. The CDR3 consists of 17 residues. Germline lookup yields CDR1 LGHNA and CDR2 YNFKEQ. V lost 2 bases, J lost 2 bases, and 9 bases stayed unmatched. In nucleotides, the CDR3 is TGTGCCAGCAGCCAAACCGGTACAGCGGGACCCTACAATGAGCAGTTCTTC. Amino acids: CASSQTGTAGPYNEQFF.

V usage is TRBV7-9 and J usage is TRBJ2-5; the D gene is possibly TRBD2 (6 bases). With 1 base removed from V and 1 base from J, the gap between germline ends came to 7 bases. CDR1 is SEHNR and CDR2 is FQNEAQ in the germline V gene (reference sequence). CDR3 length: 14 amino acids. The CDR3 sequence is CASSLVGGQETQYF. For the CDR3, the DNA is TGTGCCAGCAGCTTAGTCGGGGGCCAAGAGACCCAGTACTTC.